Here is one T cell receptor (beta chain) with its context. Its cognate antigen is unknown. This entry belongs to a study of T cell responses to AZD1222 COVID-19 vaccine. General study points: Donors skewed white British and female; clonal diversity was possibly underestimated. Reportedly, nearly half the spike-specific TCRs target unmutated variant regions.

Sequencing used immunoSEQ multiplex PCR; TCRdb keeps in-frame clones, though not all of them. The table includes 130,000 or so clones, roughly 93% detected once. Germline V lookup: CDR1 MNHEY, CDR2 SMNVEV (reference sequence). The CDR3 length is 14 residues. V was shortened by 2 bases and J by 2 bases, with 10 bases between the two germline ends. The V and J genes are TRBV27 and TRBJ2-7; D might be TRBD1 or TRBD2, each matching 5 bases. This TCR came from an adult in good health. Material: peripheral blood, obtained on day 0 of MenACWY control vaccination. The CDR3 loop reads CASSLVGTTYEQYF. The CDR3 DNA reads TGTGCCAGCAGTTTAGTCGGGACGACCTACGAGCAGTACTTC.